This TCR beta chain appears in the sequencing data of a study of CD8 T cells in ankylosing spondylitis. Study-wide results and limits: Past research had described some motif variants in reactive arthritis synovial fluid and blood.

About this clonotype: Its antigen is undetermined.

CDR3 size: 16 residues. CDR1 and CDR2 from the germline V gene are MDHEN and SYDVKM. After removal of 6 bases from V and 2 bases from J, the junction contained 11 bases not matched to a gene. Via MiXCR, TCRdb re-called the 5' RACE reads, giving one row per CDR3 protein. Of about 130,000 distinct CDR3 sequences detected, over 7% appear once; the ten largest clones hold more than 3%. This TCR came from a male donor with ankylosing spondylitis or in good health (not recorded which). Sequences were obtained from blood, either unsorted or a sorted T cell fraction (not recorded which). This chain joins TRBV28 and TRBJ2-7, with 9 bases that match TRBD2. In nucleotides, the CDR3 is TGTGCCAGCAGCCTACCCGGACTAGCGCGAACCTACGAGCAGTACTTC. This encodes CASSLPGLARTYEQYF.